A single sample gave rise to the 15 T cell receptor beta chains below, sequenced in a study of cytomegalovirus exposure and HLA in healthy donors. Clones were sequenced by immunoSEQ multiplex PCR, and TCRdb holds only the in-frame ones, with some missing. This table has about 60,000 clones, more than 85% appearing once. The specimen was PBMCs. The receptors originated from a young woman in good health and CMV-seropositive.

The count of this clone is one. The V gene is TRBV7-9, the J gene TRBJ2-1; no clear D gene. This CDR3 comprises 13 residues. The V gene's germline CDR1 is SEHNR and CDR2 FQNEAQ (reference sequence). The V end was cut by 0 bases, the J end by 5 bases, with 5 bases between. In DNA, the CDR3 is TGTGCCAGCAGCTTAGCATCTAACAATGAGCAGTTCTTC. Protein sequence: CASSLASNNEQFF.

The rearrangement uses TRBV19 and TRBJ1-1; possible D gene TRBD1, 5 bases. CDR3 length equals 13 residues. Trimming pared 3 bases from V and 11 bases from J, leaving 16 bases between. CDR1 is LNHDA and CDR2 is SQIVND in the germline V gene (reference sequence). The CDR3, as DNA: TGTGCCAGTAGTATTCCAGGGACGGGGAGGGCTTTCTTT. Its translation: CASSIPGTGRAFF.

CDR3 coding DNA: TGCGCCAGCAGCTTGACAGGGGCGAGGATCACGAACACCGGGGAGCTGTTTTTT. This gives the protein CASSLTGARITNTGELFF. The J gene is TRBJ2-2, the V gene TRBV5-1; 7 nucleotides align to TRBD1. J gave up 0 bases and V 1 base, and 9 bases lay outside the gene matches. The CDR3 covers 18 residues. In germline, CDR1 is SGHRS, CDR2 YFSETQ.

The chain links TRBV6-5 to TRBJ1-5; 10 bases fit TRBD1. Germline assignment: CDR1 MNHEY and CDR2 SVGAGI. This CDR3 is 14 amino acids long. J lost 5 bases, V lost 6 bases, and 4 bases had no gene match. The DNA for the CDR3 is TGTGCCAGCAGAAGACAGGGGGCGGATCAGCCCCAGCATTTT. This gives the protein CASRRQGADQPQHF.

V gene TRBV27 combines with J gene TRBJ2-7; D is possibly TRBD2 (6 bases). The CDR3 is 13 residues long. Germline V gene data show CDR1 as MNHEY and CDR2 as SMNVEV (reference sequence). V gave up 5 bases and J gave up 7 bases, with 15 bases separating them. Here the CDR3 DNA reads TGTGCCAGCAGTCGCGGACGGAGCGGGGAGCAGTACTTC. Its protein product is CASSRGRSGEQYF.

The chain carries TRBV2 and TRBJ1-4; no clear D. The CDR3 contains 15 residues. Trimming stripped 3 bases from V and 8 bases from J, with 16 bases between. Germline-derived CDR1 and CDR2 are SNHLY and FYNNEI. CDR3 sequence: CASSEGSLNGEKLFF. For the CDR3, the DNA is TGTGCCAGCAGTGAGGGGAGCCTTAATGGCGAAAAACTGTTTTTT. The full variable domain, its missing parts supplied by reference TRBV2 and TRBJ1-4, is EPEVTQTPSHQVTQMGQEVILRCVPISNHLYFYWYRQILGQKVEFLVSFYNNEISEKSEIFDDQFSVERPDGSNFTLKIRSTKLEDSAMYFCASSEGSLNGEKLFFGSGTQLSVL.

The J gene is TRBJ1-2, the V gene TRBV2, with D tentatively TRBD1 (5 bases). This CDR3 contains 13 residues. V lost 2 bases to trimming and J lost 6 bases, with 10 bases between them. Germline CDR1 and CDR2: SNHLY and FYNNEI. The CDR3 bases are TGTGCCAGCAGTGAATCCAGGGCGGATGGCTACACCTTC. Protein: CASSESRADGYTF.

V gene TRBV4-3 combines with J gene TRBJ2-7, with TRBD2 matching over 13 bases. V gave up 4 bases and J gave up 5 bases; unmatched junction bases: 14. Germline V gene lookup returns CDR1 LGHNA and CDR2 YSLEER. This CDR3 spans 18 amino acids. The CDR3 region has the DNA TGCGCCAGCAGCCCGGCACTCGGACTAGCGGGGGATATCGACGAGCAGTACTTC. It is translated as CASSPALGLAGDIDEQYF.

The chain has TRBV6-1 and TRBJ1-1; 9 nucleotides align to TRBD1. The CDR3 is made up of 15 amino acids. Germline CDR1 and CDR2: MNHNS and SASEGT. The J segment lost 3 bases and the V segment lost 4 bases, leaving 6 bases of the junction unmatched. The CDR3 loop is CASSVTGGWYTEAFF. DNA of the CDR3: TGTGCCAGCAGTGTGACAGGGGGTTGGTACACTGAAGCTTTCTTT.

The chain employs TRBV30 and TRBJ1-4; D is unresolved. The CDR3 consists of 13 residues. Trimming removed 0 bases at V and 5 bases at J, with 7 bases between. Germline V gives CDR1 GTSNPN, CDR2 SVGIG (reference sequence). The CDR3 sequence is CAWSVRTNEKLFF. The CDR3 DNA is TGTGCCTGGAGTGTCAGAACGAATGAAAAACTGTTTTTT.

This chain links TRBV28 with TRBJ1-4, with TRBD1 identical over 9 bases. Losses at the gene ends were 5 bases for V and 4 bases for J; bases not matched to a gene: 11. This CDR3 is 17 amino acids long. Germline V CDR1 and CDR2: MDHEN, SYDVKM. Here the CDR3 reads CASSTGTGSRSNEKLFF. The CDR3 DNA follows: TGTGCCAGCAGTACCGGGACAGGGTCTAGGAGTAATGAAAAACTGTTTTTT.

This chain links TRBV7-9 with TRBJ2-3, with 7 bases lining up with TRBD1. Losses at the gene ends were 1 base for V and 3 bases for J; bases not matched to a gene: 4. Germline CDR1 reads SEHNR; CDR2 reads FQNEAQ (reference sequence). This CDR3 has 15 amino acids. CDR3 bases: TGTGCCAGCAGCTTAGGGAGACAGGGAACAGATACGCAGTATTTT. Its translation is CASSLGRQGTDTQYF.

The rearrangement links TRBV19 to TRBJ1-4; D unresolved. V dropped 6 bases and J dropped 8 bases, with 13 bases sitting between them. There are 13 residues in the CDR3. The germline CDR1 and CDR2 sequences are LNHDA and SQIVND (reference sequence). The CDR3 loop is CASRGLGVEKLFF. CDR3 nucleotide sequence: TGTGCCAGTAGGGGTTTGGGAGTGGAAAAACTGTTTTTT.

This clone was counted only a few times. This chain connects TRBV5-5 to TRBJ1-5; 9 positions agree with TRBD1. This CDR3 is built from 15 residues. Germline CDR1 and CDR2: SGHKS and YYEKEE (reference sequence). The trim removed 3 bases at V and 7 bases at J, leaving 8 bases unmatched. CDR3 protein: CASSSTGTGMQPQHF. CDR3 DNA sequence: TGTGCCAGCAGCTCCACCGGGACAGGGATGCAGCCCCAGCATTTT. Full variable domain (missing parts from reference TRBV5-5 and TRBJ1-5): DAGVTQSPTHLIKTRGQQVTLRCSPISGHKSVSWYQQVLGQGPQFIFQYYEKEERGRGNFPDRFSARQFPNYSSELNVNALLLGDSALYLCASSSTGTGMQPQHFGDGTRLSIL.

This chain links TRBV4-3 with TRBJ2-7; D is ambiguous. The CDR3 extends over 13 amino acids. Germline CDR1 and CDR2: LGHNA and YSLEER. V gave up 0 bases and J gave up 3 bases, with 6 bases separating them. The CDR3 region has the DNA TGCGCCAGCAGCCAAGATAGCAGCTACGAGCAGTACTTC. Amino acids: CASSQDSSYEQYF.